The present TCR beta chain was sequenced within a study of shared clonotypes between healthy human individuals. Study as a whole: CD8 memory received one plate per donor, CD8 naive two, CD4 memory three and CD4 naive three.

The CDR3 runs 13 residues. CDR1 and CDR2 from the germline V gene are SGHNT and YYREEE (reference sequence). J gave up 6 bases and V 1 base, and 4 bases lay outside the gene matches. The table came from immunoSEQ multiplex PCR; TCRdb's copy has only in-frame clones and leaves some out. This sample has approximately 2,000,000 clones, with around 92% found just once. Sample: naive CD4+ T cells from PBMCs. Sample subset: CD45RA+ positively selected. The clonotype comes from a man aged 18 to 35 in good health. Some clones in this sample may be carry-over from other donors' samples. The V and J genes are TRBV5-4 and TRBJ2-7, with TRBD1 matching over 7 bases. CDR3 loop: CASSLTGAFEQYF. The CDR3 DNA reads TGTGCCAGCAGCTTGACAGGGGCCTTCGAGCAGTACTTC.